A selection of T cell receptor beta chains follows, all from one sample in a study of blood T cells in healthy people across ages. MiXCR, run by TCRdb on the 5' RACE reads, gives a single entry per CDR3 protein. The table includes around 800,000 distinct CDR3 sequences, 35% to 50% detected once. Sequenced: blood. These receptor sequences come from an elderly man in good health. The CDR3 runs from the conserved cysteine through the conserved F or W. The D gene is left open where the match is weak. Not all rows give a size; the values are once, few, many and, for expanded clones, a class.

d_gene | abundance | j_gene | v_gene | CDR3aa | CDR3nt
TRBD1 | few | TRBJ1-1 | TRBV29-1 | CSAQGGNTEAFF | TGCAGCGCCCAGGGGGGAAACACTGAAGCTTTCTTT
TRBD2 | NA | TRBJ2-1 | TRBV29-1 | CSVEGLLAGGYNGQFF | TGCAGCGTTGAAGGCCTACTAGCGGGAGGGTACAATGGGCAGTTCTTC
TRBD1 | NA | TRBJ1-2 | TRBV29-1 | CSAGTASYGYTF | TGCAGCGCCGGGACAGCCTCCTATGGCTACACCTTC
NA | NA | TRBJ1-4 | TRBV18 | CASSPWETAIATNEKLFF | TGTGCCAGCTCACCATGGGAGACAGCTATTGCAACTAATGAAAAACTGTTTTTT
NA | few | TRBJ2-7 | TRBV5-1 | CATKETGGYEQYF | TGCGCCACCAAAGAGACCGGCGGCTACGAGCAGTACTTC
NA | NA | TRBJ1-5 | TRBV4-2 | CASSQDRKGQPLHF | TGTGCCAGCAGCCAAGATCGAAAGGGTCAGCCCCTGCATTTT
TRBD1 | NA | TRBJ2-1 | TRBV7-2 | CASSSKRTGYNEQFF | TGTGCCAGCAGCTCGAAGAGGACAGGGTATAATGAGCAGTTCTTC
NA | NA | TRBJ2-4 | TRBV20-1 | CSASGGAKNIQYF | TGCAGTGCTAGTGGGGGCGCCAAAAACATTCAGTACTTC
NA | NA | TRBJ2-5 | TRBV20-1 | CSARDRGETQYF | TGCAGTGCTAGAGATCGAGGGGAGACCCAGTACTTC
TRBD2 | once | TRBJ2-1 | TRBV20-1 | CSAALRSGRSHEQFF | TGCAGTGCTGCCCTGAGGAGCGGGAGGTCTCATGAGCAGTTCTTC
NA | NA | TRBJ2-7 | TRBV9 | CASSVGMGFTEQYF | TGTGCCAGCAGCGTAGGGATGGGCTTTACGGAGCAGTACTTC
TRBD2 | NA | TRBJ2-1 | TRBV30 | CAWSVGLAGGTQFF | TGTGCCTGGAGTGTGGGACTAGCGGGAGGTACGCAGTTCTTC
TRBD2 | once | TRBJ2-5 | TRBV20-1 | CSAPQAGVQETQYF | TGCAGTGCCCCCCAGGCGGGAGTTCAAGAGACCCAGTACTTC
NA | NA | TRBJ2-7 | TRBV6-4 | CASSEGPVLGGTPYEQYF | TGTGCCAGCAGTGAGGGACCAGTACTGGGCGGAACTCCCTACGAGCAGTACTTC
TRBD1 | many | TRBJ2-5 | TRBV12-3/TRBV12-4 | CASRGQGAHEETQYF | TGTGCCAGCCGGGGACAGGGGGCGCATGAAGAGACCCAGTACTTC
TRBD2 | few | TRBJ2-1 | TRBV7-7 | CASSSGTSSLNEQFF | TGTGCCAGCAGCTCCGGGACTAGTTCTTTGAATGAGCAGTTCTTC
TRBD2 | few | TRBJ2-7 | TRBV6-5 | CASKRTSGIYEQYF | TGTGCCAGCAAAAGGACTAGCGGGATTTACGAGCAGTACTTC
NA | NA | TRBJ2-7 | TRBV4-1 | CASSQDFGRSGYEQYF | TGCGCCAGCAGCCAAGATTTCGGGAGATCCGGGTACGAGCAGTACTTC
NA | few | TRBJ2-4 | TRBV21-1 | CASSSLTGTAKNIQYF | TGTGCCAGCAGCTCACTGACAGGGACTGCCAAAAACATTCAGTACTTC
TRBD2 | NA | TRBJ2-1 | TRBV2 | CASSRASGWDEQFF | TGTGCCAGCAGCCGGGCTAGCGGGTGGGATGAGCAGTTCTTC
TRBD2 | many | TRBJ2-5 | TRBV15 | CATKGRTSVQETQYF | TGTGCCACCAAGGGAAGGACTAGCGTGCAAGAGACCCAGTACTTC
NA | NA | TRBJ2-1 | TRBV14 | CASSQDWGRRNEQFF | TGTGCCAGCAGCCAAGATTGGGGCAGACGCAATGAGCAGTTCTTC
TRBD1 | many | TRBJ2-7 | TRBV12-3/TRBV12-4 | CASSPGTGTYEQYF | TGTGCCAGCAGCCCAGGGACAGGGACCTACGAGCAGTACTTC
NA | many | TRBJ2-4 | TRBV28 | CASSLDGSREYF | TGTGCCAGCAGTTTGGACGGTTCTCGGGAGTACTTC
NA | once | TRBJ1-5 | TRBV4-1 | CASSQGSSGTYQPQHF | TGCGCCAGCAGCCAAGGAAGTTCAGGGACTTATCAGCCCCAGCATTTT